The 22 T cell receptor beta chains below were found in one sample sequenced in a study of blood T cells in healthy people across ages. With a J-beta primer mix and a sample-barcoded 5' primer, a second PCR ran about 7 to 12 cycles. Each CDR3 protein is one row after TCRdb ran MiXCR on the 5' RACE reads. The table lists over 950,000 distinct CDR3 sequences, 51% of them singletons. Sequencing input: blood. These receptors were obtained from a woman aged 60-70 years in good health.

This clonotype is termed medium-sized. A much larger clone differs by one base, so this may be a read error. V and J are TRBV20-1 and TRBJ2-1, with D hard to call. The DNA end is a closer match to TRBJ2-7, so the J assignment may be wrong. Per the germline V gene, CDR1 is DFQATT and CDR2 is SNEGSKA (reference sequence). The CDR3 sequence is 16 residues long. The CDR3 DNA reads TGCAGTGCTACCATCGGGCCCCGAAGGCCCTACAATGAGCAGTACTTC. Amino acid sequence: CSATIGPRRPYNEQYF.

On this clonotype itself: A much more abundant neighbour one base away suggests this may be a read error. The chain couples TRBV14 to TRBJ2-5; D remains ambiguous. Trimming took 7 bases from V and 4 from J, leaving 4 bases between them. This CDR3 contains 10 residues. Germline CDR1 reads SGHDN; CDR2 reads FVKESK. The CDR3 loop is CASMGETQYF. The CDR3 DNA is TGTGCCAGCATGGGAGAGACCCAGTACTTC.

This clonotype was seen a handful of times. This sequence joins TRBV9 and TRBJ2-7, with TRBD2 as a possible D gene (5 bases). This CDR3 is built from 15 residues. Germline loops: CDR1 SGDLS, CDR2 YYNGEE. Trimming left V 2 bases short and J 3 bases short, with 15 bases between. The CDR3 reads CASSVGDSESYEQYF. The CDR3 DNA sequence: TGTGCCAGCAGCGTGGGTGATAGCGAAAGCTACGAGCAGTACTTC.

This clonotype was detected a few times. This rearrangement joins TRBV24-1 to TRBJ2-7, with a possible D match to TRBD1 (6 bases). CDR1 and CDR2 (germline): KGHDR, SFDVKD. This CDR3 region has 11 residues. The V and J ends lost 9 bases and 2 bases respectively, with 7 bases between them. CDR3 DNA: TGTGCCACCGAGGGGGCCTACGAGCAGTACTTC. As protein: CATEGAYEQYF.

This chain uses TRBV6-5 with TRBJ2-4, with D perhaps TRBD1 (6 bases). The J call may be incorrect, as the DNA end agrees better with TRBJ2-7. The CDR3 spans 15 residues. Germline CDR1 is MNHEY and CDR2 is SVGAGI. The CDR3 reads CASSYSTRGTYEQYF. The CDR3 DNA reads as TGTGCCAGCAGTTACTCTACGAGGGGGACCTACGAGCAGTACTTC.

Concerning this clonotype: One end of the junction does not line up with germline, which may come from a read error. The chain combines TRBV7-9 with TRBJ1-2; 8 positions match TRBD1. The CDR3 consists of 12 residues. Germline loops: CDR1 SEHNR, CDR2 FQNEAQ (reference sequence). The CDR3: CVSSLGGQEDTF. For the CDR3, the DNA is TGTGTCAGCAGCTTAGGGGGACAGGAAGACACCTTC. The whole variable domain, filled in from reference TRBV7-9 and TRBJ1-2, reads DTGVSQNPRHKITKRGQNVTFRCDPISEHNRLYWYRQTLGQGPEFLTYFQNEAQLEKSRLLSDRFSAERPKGSFSTLEIQRTEQGDSAMYLCVSSLGGQEDTFGSGTRLTVV.

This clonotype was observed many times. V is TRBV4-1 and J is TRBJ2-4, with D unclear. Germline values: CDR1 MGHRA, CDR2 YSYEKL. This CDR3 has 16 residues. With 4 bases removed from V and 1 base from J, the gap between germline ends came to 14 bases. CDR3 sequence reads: CASSPPAYDAKNIQYF. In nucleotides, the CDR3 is TGCGCCAGCAGCCCCCCAGCGTATGACGCCAAAAACATTCAGTACTTC.

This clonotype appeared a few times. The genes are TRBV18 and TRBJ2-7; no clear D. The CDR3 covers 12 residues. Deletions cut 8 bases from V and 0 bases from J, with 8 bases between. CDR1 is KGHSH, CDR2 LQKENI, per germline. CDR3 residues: CASLSSSYEQYF. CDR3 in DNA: TGTGCCAGCCTCTCCAGCTCCTACGAGCAGTACTTC.

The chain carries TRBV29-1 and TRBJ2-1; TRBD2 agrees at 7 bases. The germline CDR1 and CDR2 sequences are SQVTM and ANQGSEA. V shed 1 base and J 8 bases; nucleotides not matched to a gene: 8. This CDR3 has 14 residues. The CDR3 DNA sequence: TGCAGCGTTGAAGTGGGGACTATCCAGGATGAGCAGTTCTTC. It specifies CSVEVGTIQDEQFF.

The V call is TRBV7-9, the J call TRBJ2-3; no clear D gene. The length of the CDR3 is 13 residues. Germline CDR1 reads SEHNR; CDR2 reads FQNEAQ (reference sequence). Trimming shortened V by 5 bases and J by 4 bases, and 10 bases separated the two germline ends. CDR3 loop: CASSAHGSDTQYF. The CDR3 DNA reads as TGTGCCAGCAGCGCCCACGGCTCAGATACGCAGTATTTT.

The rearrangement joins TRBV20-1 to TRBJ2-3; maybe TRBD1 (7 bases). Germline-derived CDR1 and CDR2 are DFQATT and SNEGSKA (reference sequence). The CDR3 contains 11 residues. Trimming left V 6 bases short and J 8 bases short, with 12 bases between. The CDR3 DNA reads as TGCAGTGCCACCCAGGGGGGTACGCAGTATTTT. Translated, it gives CSATQGGTQYF.

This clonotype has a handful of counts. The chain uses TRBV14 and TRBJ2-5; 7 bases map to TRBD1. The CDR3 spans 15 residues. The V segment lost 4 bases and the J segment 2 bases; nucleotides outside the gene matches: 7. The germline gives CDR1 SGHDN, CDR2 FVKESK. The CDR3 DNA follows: TGTGCCAGCAGCCTCCACAGGGGCATACAAGAGACCCAGTACTTC. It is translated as CASSLHRGIQETQYF. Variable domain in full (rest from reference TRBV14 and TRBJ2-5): EAGVTQFPSHSVIEKGQTVTLRCDPISGHDNLYWYRRVMGKEIKFLLHFVKESKQDESGMPNNRFLAERTGGTYSTLKVQPAELEDSGVYFCASSLHRGIQETQYFGPGTRLLVL.

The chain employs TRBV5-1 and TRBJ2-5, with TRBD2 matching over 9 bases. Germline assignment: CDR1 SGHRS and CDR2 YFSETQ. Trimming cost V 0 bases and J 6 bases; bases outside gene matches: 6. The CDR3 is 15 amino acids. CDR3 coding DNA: TGCGCCAGCAGCTTGGATCCGGGACTAGCAAAGACCCAGTACTTC. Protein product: CASSLDPGLAKTQYF.

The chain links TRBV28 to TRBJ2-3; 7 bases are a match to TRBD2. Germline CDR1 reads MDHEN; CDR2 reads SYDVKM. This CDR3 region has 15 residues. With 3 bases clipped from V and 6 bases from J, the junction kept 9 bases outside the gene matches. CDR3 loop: CASSFLAEGRDTQYF. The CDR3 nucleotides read TGTGCCAGCAGTTTCCTAGCGGAAGGAAGGGATACGCAGTATTTT.

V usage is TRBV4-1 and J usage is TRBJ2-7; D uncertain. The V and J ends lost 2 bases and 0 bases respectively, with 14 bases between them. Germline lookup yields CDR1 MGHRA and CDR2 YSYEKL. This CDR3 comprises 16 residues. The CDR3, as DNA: TGCGCCAGCAGCCAATCTTTCGCCGCGGACTCCTACGAGCAGTACTTC. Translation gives CASSQSFAADSYEQYF.

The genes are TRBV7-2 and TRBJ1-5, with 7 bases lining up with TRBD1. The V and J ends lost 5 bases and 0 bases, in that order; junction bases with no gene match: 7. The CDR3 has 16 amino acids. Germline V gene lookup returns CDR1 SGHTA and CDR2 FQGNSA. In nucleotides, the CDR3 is TGTGCCAGCAGCCCACAGGGGCTTTATAGCAATCAGCCCCAGCATTTT. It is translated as CASSPQGLYSNQPQHF. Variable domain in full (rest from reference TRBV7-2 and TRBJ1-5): GAGVSQSPSNKVTEKGKDVELRCDPISGHTALYWYRQSLGQGLEFLIYFQGNSAPDKSGLPSDRFSAERTGGSVSTLTIQRTQQEDSAVYLCASSPQGLYSNQPQHFGDGTRLSIL.

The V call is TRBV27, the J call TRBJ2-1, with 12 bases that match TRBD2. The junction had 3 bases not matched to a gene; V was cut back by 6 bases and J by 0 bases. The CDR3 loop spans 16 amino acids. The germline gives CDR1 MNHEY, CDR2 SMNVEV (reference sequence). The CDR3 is CASSRTSGISYNEQFF. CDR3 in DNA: TGTGCCAGCAGCAGGACTAGCGGGATCTCCTACAATGAGCAGTTCTTC.

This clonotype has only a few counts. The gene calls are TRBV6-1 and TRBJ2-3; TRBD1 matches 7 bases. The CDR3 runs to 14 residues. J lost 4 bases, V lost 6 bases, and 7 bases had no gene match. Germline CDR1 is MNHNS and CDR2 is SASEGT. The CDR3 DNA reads TGTGCCAGCAGGGGAAGGGGGCTTGCAGATACGCAGTATTTT. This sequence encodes CASRGRGLADTQYF.

Here the CDR3 reads CATSAGQGRETQYF. The CDR3 region has the DNA TGTGCCACCAGTGCAGGACAGGGGCGAGAGACCCAGTACTTC. The chain couples TRBV24-1 to TRBJ2-5; 9 bases match TRBD1. CDR3 length: 14 residues. With 5 bases clipped from V and 4 bases from J, the junction kept 4 bases outside the gene matches. Germline V CDR1 and CDR2: KGHDR, SFDVKD.

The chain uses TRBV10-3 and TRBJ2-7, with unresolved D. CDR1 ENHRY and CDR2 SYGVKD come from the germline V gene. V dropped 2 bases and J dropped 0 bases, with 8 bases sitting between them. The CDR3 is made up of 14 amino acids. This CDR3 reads CAISERSNSYEQYF. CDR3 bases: TGTGCCATCAGTGAGCGGAGTAACTCCTACGAGCAGTACTTC.

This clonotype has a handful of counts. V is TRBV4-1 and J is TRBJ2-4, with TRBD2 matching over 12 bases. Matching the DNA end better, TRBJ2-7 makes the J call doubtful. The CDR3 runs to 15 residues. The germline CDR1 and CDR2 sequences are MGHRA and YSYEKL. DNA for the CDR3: TGCGCCAGCACTTCATGGACTAGCGGGAACTACGAGCAGTACTTC. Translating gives CASTSWTSGNYEQYF.

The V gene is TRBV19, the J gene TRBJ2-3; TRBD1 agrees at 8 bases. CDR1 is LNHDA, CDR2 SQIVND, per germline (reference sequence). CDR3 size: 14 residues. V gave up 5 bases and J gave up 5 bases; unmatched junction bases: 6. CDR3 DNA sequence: TGTGCCAGTAGTGACAGGGGCTACGGAGATACGCAGTATTTT. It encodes CASSDRGYGDTQYF.